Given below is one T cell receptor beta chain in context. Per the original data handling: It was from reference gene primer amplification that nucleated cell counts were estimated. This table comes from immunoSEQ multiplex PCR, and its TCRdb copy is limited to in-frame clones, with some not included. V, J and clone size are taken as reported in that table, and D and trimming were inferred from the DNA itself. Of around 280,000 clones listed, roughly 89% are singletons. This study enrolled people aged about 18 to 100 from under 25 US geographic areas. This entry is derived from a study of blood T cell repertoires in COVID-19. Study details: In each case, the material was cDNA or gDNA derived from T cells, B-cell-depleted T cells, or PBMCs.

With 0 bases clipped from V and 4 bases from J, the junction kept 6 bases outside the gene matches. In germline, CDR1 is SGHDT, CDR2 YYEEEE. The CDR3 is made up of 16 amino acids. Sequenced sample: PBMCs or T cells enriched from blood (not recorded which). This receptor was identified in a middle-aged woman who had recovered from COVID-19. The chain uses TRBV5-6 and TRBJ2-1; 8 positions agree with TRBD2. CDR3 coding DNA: TGTGCCAGCAGCTTGGCAGGAGCGGGAGAGTACAATGAGCAGTTCTTC. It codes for CASSLAGAGEYNEQFF.